The source of this TCR beta chain is a study of cytomegalovirus exposure and HLA in healthy donors. General observations from the study: The sole available immune exposure information was CMV serostatus. TCR beta V segments were, for the most part, productive about 87% or about 30% of the time in an earlier analysis.

Trimming cost V 2 bases and J 3 bases, with 8 bases left between them. This CDR3 comprises 13 residues. Germline assignment: CDR1 SGHDT and CDR2 YYEEEE. A word on this clone: Its antigen is not identified.

Amplification used 60 Vbeta primers and 13 Jbeta primers. The table came from immunoSEQ multiplex PCR; TCRdb's copy has only in-frame clones and leaves some out. In the table there are around 100,000 clones, roughly 78% of which are singletons. This clonotype was obtained from a woman in her forties in good health and CMV-seropositive. The chain has TRBV5-6 and TRBJ2-5; D call uncertain. The specimen was PBMCs. This CDR3 is CASSFQVEETQYF. The CDR3 region has the DNA TGTGCCAGCAGCTTCCAGGTAGAAGAGACCCAGTACTTC.